This paragraph covers one TCR beta chain sequence. This record comes from a study of blood T cell repertoires in COVID-19. This CDR3 region has 14 residues. Germline V gene sequence: CDR1 ENHRY, CDR2 SYGVKD. V trimming: 6 bases; J trimming: 2 bases; junction bases outside the gene matches: 5. Per the original data handling: Scientists estimated how many nucleated cells there were by amplifying reference gene primers. Profiling relied on immunoSEQ multiplex PCR, and the TCRdb table lists in-frame clones only, not all of them. D and trimming were read from the DNA, whereas the V and J calls and clone size are those reported in that table. The table shows 250,000 or so clones, with around 90% occurring only once.

The receptor's source is a man aged 25-45 years who had recovered from COVID-19. Sequences were obtained from PBMCs or T cells enriched from blood (not recorded which). The chain employs TRBV10-3 and TRBJ2-7; 9 bases agree with TRBD1. The DNA of the CDR3 is TGTGCCATCAGCGGAAGACAGGGGGCCTACGAGCAGTACTTC. It encodes CAISGRQGAYEQYF.